Below are 17 T cell receptor beta chains sequenced from a single sample in a study of cytotoxic CD8 clonotypes in ibrutinib-treated CLL. Clones were sequenced by immunoSEQ multiplex PCR, and TCRdb holds only the in-frame ones, with some missing. Of about 200,000 clones in the sample, around 70% were seen once. The material sequenced was PBMCs, taken after 24 months of ibrutinib treatment. These receptors were collected from a human donor with chronic lymphocytic leukemia.

This chain uses TRBV11-2 with TRBJ2-7, with 7 bases lining up with TRBD1. Germline-derived CDR1 and CDR2 are SGHAT and FQNNGV. V lost 5 bases and J lost 2; bases outside the gene matches: 9. This CDR3 spans 15 amino acids. This CDR3 reads CASSLTGQATYEQYF. In DNA, the CDR3 is TGTGCCAGCAGCCTGACAGGACAGGCGACCTACGAGCAGTACTTC.

The chain is built from TRBV10-2 and TRBJ2-5; D tentatively fits TRBD1 or TRBD2 (5 bases each). In germline, CDR1 is WSHSY, CDR2 SAAADI. CDR3 size: 14 residues. The ends were cut back, 7 bases at V and 7 bases at J, with 19 bases in the middle. In DNA, the CDR3 is TGCGCCAGCACCGGGGCCCCCGAGGTGGGGACCCAGTACTTC. Amino acids: CASTGAPEVGTQYF.

The genes are TRBV4-3 and TRBJ2-1, with TRBD2 matching 8 bases. The germline V gene encodes CDR1 LGHNA and CDR2 YSLEER. The CDR3 runs to 16 residues. V was pared by 1 base and J by 6 bases, with 8 bases of the junction left unmatched. For the CDR3, the DNA is TGCGCCAGCAGCCAAGCTCCGGGGGGGAGACGCAATGAGCAGTTCTTC. Residues: CASSQAPGGRRNEQFF.

The CDR3 DNA reads as TGTGCCAGCAGCCGGATAGCGGGACGCTCGGGCGAGCAGTACTTC. It specifies CASSRIAGRSGEQYF. The genes are TRBV7-9 and TRBJ2-7, with TRBD2 matching 8 bases. The germline gives CDR1 SEHNR, CDR2 FQNEAQ (reference sequence). The CDR3 consists of 15 residues. The junction had 12 bases not matched to a gene; V was cut back by 5 bases and J by 6 bases.

The chain employs TRBV13 and TRBJ2-5, with TRBD2 identical over 9 bases. V shed 1 base, J shed 5 bases, and the junction held 2 bases outside the gene matches. The CDR3 sequence is 14 residues long. The germline V gene encodes CDR1 PRHDT and CDR2 FYEKMQ (reference sequence). The CDR3 sequence is CASSLELAGETQYF. CDR3 in DNA: TGTGCCAGCAGCTTAGAACTAGCGGGCGAGACCCAGTACTTC.

The chain has TRBV29-1 and TRBJ1-5; D possibly corresponds to TRBD1 (6 bases). V lost 4 bases and J lost 4, with 11 bases in between. CDR1 and CDR2 from the germline V gene are SQVTM and ANQGSEA. The CDR3 is made up of 13 amino acids. The CDR3 sequence: CSVVWGANQPQHF. DNA for the CDR3: TGCAGCGTTGTGTGGGGGGCTAATCAGCCCCAGCATTTT.

This rearrangement joins TRBV7-9 to TRBJ2-5; TRBD1 might be the D (5 bases). The CDR3 has 13 amino acids. Per the germline V gene, CDR1 is SEHNR and CDR2 is FQNEAQ (reference sequence). V was pared by 4 bases and J by 4 bases, with 10 bases between. The CDR3 is CASSSDTRETQYF. CDR3 in DNA: TGTGCCAGCAGCTCGGACACAAGAGAGACCCAGTACTTC.

The chain combines TRBV7-3 with TRBJ2-3, with unresolved D. The V end lost 3 bases, the J end lost 2 bases, and 9 bases lay between the germline ends. Germline assignment: CDR1 SGHTA and CDR2 FQGTGA. The CDR3 is 14 residues long. DNA for the CDR3: TGTGCCAGCAGCTTCGGACGACTCACAGATACGCAGTATTTT. This gives the protein CASSFGRLTDTQYF.

A few counts support this clone. J is TRBJ1-2 and V is TRBV5-6; D remains ambiguous. This CDR3 region has 14 residues. Trimming pared 7 bases from V and 0 bases from J, leaving 13 bases between. In germline, CDR1 is SGHDT, CDR2 YYEEEE. The CDR3 loop is CASSEGLANYGYTF. The CDR3 DNA reads as TGTGCCAGCTCTGAAGGCCTAGCTAACTATGGCTACACCTTC.

V and J are TRBV28 and TRBJ2-1, with D possibly matching TRBD2 (5 bases). Germline values: CDR1 MDHEN, CDR2 SYDVKM. The CDR3 runs 16 residues. Trimming shortened V by 3 bases and J by 0 bases, and 12 bases separated the two germline ends. CDR3 protein: CASSFNGIASYNEQFF. The CDR3 nucleotides read TGTGCCAGCAGTTTTAACGGGATTGCCTCCTACAATGAGCAGTTCTTC. The full variable domain, with the rest looked up from reference TRBV28 and TRBJ2-1, is DVKVTQSSRYLVKRTGEKVFLECVQDMDHENMFWYRQDPGLGLRLIYFSYDVKMKEKGDIPEGYSVSREKKERFSLILESASTNQTSMYLCASSFNGIASYNEQFFGPGTRLTVL.

This sequence joins TRBV9 and TRBJ2-2; TRBD2 might be the D (5 bases). The V end lost 4 bases, the J end lost 3 bases, and 10 bases lay between the germline ends. This CDR3 has 14 amino acids. Germline V gene lookup returns CDR1 SGDLS and CDR2 YYNGEE. CDR3 coding DNA: TGTGCCAGCAGCCCCCGAGCGGACACCGGGGAGCTGTTTTTT. It is translated as CASSPRADTGELFF.

This sequence joins TRBV10-3 and TRBJ2-7; TRBD2 agrees at 10 bases. The CDR3 totals 16 residues. Trimming at V came to 0 bases and at J to 0 bases, leaving 2 bases not matched to a gene. Germline V CDR1 and CDR2: ENHRY, SYGVKD. This chain's CDR3 is CAISESSGRISYEQYF. CDR3 coding DNA: TGTGCCATCAGTGAGTCTAGCGGGAGGATCTCCTACGAGCAGTACTTC.

CDR3 amino acids: CASSQVVLSNQPQHF. In DNA form, the CDR3 reads TGCGCCAGCAGCCAAGTAGTCCTTAGCAATCAGCCCCAGCATTTT. The chain joins TRBV4-3 to TRBJ1-5; D gene uncertain. CDR1 LGHNA and CDR2 YSLEER come from the germline V gene. This CDR3 is built from 15 residues. The V end lost 1 base, the J end lost 0 bases, and 7 bases lay between the germline ends.

The chain recombines TRBV18 with TRBJ1-1; maybe TRBD1 (5 bases). This CDR3 comprises 15 residues. V was cut by 3 bases and J by 4 bases, with 15 bases left in between. The germline gives CDR1 KGHSH, CDR2 LQKENI. The CDR3 loop reads CASSPSGRGTTEAFF. Written as DNA, the CDR3 is TGTGCCAGCTCACCCTCGGGTAGGGGTACCACTGAAGCTTTCTTT.

The chain joins TRBV7-9 to TRBJ2-7; a possible D gene is TRBD1 (5 bases). The CDR3 loop spans 14 amino acids. Germline loops: CDR1 SEHNR, CDR2 FQNEAQ (reference sequence). V lost 1 base and J 1 base, leaving 8 bases between the germline ends. CDR3 protein: CASSLGRTSYEQYF. The CDR3, as DNA: TGTGCCAGCAGCTTAGGTAGGACATCCTACGAGCAGTACTTC.

The rearrangement uses TRBV5-1 and TRBJ2-2; D is possibly TRBD1 or TRBD2 (5 bases each). Germline CDR1 SGHRS, CDR2 YFSETQ. The CDR3 has 14 amino acids. Between the trimmed V and J ends, which lost 2 bases and 7 bases, there was a span of 12 bases. The CDR3 DNA reads as TGCGCCAGCAGCTTACTAATGGGGGACGGGGAGCTGTTTTTT. It is translated as CASSLLMGDGELFF.

The V gene is TRBV6-6, the J gene TRBJ2-7; TRBD2 agrees at 11 bases. The CDR3 is 16 amino acids. Germline CDR1 and CDR2: MNHNY and SVGAGI (reference sequence). J was trimmed by 4 bases and V by 0 bases; bases with no gene match: 5. CDR3 nucleotides: TGTGCCAGCAGTTACTCGACTAGCGGGATATGGTACGAGCAGTACTTC. Its translation is CASSYSTSGIWYEQYF.